Shown below are 8 T cell receptor beta chains from a single sample sequenced in a study of blood T cell repertoires in COVID-19. Generated by immunoSEQ multiplex PCR, the TCRdb table keeps only in-frame clones and is missing some. The table records more than 250,000 clones, roughly 86% of them present only once. Sequenced input: PBMCs or T cells enriched from blood (not recorded which). The receptor set was obtained from a woman aged 18-29 years who had recovered from COVID-19.

This rearrangement joins TRBV6-2 or TRBV6-3 to TRBJ1-5; a weak D match, TRBD1 (5 bases). Germline V gives CDR1 MNHEY, CDR2 SVGEGT. V was pared by 0 bases and J by 5 bases, with 11 bases between. The CDR3 consists of 15 residues. The CDR3 DNA reads TGTGCCAGCAGTTACTCCCTGGGGGAGGATCAGCCCCAGCATTTT. It codes for CASSYSLGEDQPQHF.

The V call is TRBV2, the J call TRBJ2-5; D might be TRBD2 (6 bases). Germline V lookup: CDR1 SNHLY, CDR2 FYNNEI. The germline V and J ends were trimmed by 6 bases and 5 bases, with 19 bases remaining between them. The CDR3 length is 15 residues. The DNA of the CDR3 is TGTGCCAGCAGAGATCGGGACTCTCCGTGGGAGACCCAGTACTTC. Protein sequence: CASRDRDSPWETQYF.

J is TRBJ1-2 and V is TRBV5-1; perhaps TRBD1 as D (6 bases). CDR1 and CDR2 (germline): SGHRS, YFSETQ. This CDR3 is built from 12 residues. Trimming cost V 7 bases and J 2 bases, with 9 bases left between them. The CDR3 region has the DNA TGCGCCAGCGGCAGGGGAAACTATGGCTACACCTTC. Translation: CASGRGNYGYTF.

The chain combines TRBV9 with TRBJ1-5; TRBD1 matches at 9 bases. The germline V gene has CDR1 SGDLS and CDR2 YYNGEE. The CDR3 has 14 amino acids. V lost 3 bases to trimming and J lost 7 bases; unmatched junction nucleotides: 5. CDR3 in DNA: TGTGCCAGCAGCGCCGGGACAGGGTGGCAGCCCCAGCATTTT. Residues: CASSAGTGWQPQHF.

This chain joins TRBV2 and TRBJ2-1; the match to TRBD1 covers 10 bases. In germline, CDR1 is SNHLY, CDR2 FYNNEI. The CDR3 runs 14 residues. V was pared by 7 bases and J by 7 bases, with 7 bases of the junction left unmatched. Here the CDR3 DNA reads TGTGCCAGCACCGACTGGGACAGGGGAAATGAGCAGTTCTTC. Amino acid sequence: CASTDWDRGNEQFF.

This clone is a singleton in its sample. This sequence joins TRBV28 and TRBJ1-3; 11 nucleotides align to TRBD1. After removal of 6 bases from V and 3 bases from J, the junction contained 7 bases not matched to a gene. Germline assignment: CDR1 MDHEN and CDR2 SYDVKM. The CDR3 has 16 amino acids. CDR3 in amino acids: CASSQGDRGYGNTIYF. CDR3 DNA sequence: TGTGCCAGCAGCCAGGGGGACAGGGGGTATGGAAACACCATATATTTT. Drawing the rest from reference TRBV28 and TRBJ1-3, the complete variable domain is DVKVTQSSRYLVKRTGEKVFLECVQDMDHENMFWYRQDPGLGLRLIYFSYDVKMKEKGDIPEGYSVSREKKERFSLILESASTNQTSMYLCASSQGDRGYGNTIYFGEGSWLTVV.

This chain uses TRBV28 with TRBJ2-3; 9 positions agree with TRBD2. Per the germline V gene, CDR1 is MDHEN and CDR2 is SYDVKM. Germline trimming cut 8 bases from V and 0 bases from J; bases unmatched to any gene: 6. The CDR3 length is 15 residues. The CDR3 region is CASLAGGLSTDTQYF. Written as DNA, the CDR3 is TGTGCCAGCTTGGCGGGAGGGCTTAGCACAGATACGCAGTATTTT.

The chain recombines TRBV21-1 with TRBJ2-1; whether TRBD1, the table's D call, matches the DNA was not checked. TRBV21-1 is a pseudogene locus. The CDR3 covers 17 residues. The chain's CDR3 is CASSNGWAGTGRNEQFF. CDR3 DNA sequence: TGTGCCAGCAGCAATGGGTGGGCCGGGACAGGGAGGAATGAGCAGTTCTTC.